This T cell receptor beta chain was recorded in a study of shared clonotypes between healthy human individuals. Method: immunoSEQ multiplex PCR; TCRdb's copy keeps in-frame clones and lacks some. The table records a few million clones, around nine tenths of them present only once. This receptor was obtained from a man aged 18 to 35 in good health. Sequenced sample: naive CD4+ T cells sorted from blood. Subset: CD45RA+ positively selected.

Here the CDR3 reads CASSIRSGPLMNTEAFF. The CDR3 DNA follows: TGTGCCAGTAGTATACGTTCGGGGCCCTTAATGAACACTGAAGCTTTCTTT. The genes are TRBV19 and TRBJ1-1; tentative D call: TRBD1 (5 bases). The ends were cut back, 2 bases at V and 0 bases at J, with 16 bases in the middle. CDR1 is LNHDA and CDR2 is SQIVND in the germline V gene (reference sequence). CDR3 length: 17 amino acids.